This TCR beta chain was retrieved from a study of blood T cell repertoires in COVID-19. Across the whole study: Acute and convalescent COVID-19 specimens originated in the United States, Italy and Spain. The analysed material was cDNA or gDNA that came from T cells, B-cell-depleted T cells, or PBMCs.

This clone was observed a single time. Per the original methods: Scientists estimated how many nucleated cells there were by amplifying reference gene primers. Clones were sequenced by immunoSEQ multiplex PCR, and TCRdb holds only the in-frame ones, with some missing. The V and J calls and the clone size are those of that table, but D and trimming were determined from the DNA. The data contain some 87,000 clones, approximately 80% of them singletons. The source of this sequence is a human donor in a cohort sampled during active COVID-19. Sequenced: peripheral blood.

In nucleotides, the CDR3 is TGCGCCAGCAGCCAAACGGCCAGCGGGTACGAGCAGTACTTC. Residues: CASSQTASGYEQYF. The chain links TRBV5-1 to TRBJ2-7; tentative D call: TRBD2 (6 bases). The CDR3 has 14 amino acids. Germline CDR1 SGHRS, CDR2 YFSETQ. The V end lost 4 bases, the J end lost 4 bases, and 15 bases lay between the germline ends.